The rows below give T cell receptor beta chains drawn from one sample of a study of blood T cell repertoires in COVID-19. Produced via immunoSEQ multiplex PCR; TCRdb's table is partial and in-frame only. The data contain 450,000 to 500,000 clones, about nine tenths of them seen just once; the ten biggest clones take up under 0.75%. The sample comprised PBMCs or T cells enriched from blood (not recorded which). The receptors shown here come from a woman aged 18-29 years who had recovered from COVID-19. Both conserved end residues are part of each CDR3. Fields, in order: D gene, V gene, J gene, clone size, CDR3 length, CDR3 DNA, CDR3 protein. The D gene is left open where the match is weak. Clone size is given for some rows only: seen once, a few or many times, or a class if the clone is expanded.

D gene: TRBD1; V gene: TRBV5-4; J gene: TRBJ1-1; clone size: NA; CDR3 length: 11; CDR3 DNA: TGTGCCAGCAGCCTTGGACAGGCGGCTTTCTTT; CDR3 protein: CASSLGQAAFF
D gene: NA; V gene: TRBV19; J gene: TRBJ1-5; clone size: NA; CDR3 length: 11; CDR3 DNA: TGTGCCAGTATAGCGGTTACGCCCCAGCATTTT; CDR3 protein: CASIAVTPQHF
D gene: TRBD1; V gene: TRBV27; J gene: TRBJ2-3; clone size: NA; CDR3 length: 16; CDR3 DNA: TGTGCCAGCAGTTCTTACAGGGGAGAGAGCACAGATACGCAGTATTTT; CDR3 protein: CASSSYRGESTDTQYF
D gene: NA; V gene: TRBV14; J gene: TRBJ1-2; clone size: once; CDR3 length: 13; CDR3 DNA: TGTGCCAGCAGCCAAGCCGGACAATCGGGCTACACCTTC; CDR3 protein: CASSQAGQSGYTF
D gene: TRBD1; V gene: TRBV2; J gene: TRBJ1-5; clone size: few; CDR3 length: 15; CDR3 DNA: TGTGCCAGCCAGACGGAAGGACAGGGGGCTCAGCCCCAGCATTTT; CDR3 protein: CASQTEGQGAQPQHF
D gene: TRBD1; V gene: TRBV2; J gene: TRBJ1-1; clone size: NA; CDR3 length: 19; CDR3 DNA: TGTGCCAGCAGGCCCTGGAGGGGGGACAGGGGATCGGTGAACACTGAAGCTTTCTTT; CDR3 protein: CASRPWRGDRGSVNTEAFF
D gene: TRBD2; V gene: TRBV5-1; J gene: TRBJ2-5; clone size: NA; CDR3 length: 18; CDR3 DNA: TGCGCCAGCAGCGGGACTAGCGGGGGGGCCGAGGATGGGGAGACCCAGTACTTC; CDR3 protein: CASSGTSGGAEDGETQYF
D gene: NA; V gene: TRBV7-3; J gene: TRBJ1-3; clone size: once; CDR3 length: 15; CDR3 DNA: TGTGCCAGCAGCTCTACCGGGGAGCCTGGAAACACCATATATTTT; CDR3 protein: CASSSTGEPGNTIYF
D gene: NA; V gene: TRBV2; J gene: TRBJ2-7; clone size: NA; CDR3 length: 16; CDR3 DNA: TGTGCCAGCAGTGAGATTCGGACAGCCAAGAACTACGAGCAGTACTTC; CDR3 protein: CASSEIRTAKNYEQYF
D gene: NA; V gene: TRBV9; J gene: TRBJ2-7; clone size: NA; CDR3 length: 14; CDR3 DNA: TGTGCCAGCAGCTCGTACAGGTCGCCATACGAGCAGTACTTC; CDR3 protein: CASSSYRSPYEQYF
D gene: TRBD1; V gene: TRBV27; J gene: TRBJ1-5; clone size: once; CDR3 length: 17; CDR3 DNA: TGTGCCAGCAGTCCCGGGACAGGGGTTGGGAGCAATCAGCCCCAGCATTTT; CDR3 protein: CASSPGTGVGSNQPQHF
D gene: NA; V gene: TRBV14; J gene: TRBJ2-1; clone size: once; CDR3 length: 15; CDR3 DNA: TGTGCCAGCAGCCAACAAGGGGGTCTTTACAATGAGCAGTTCTTC; CDR3 protein: CASSQQGGLYNEQFF
D gene: NA; V gene: TRBV6-4; J gene: TRBJ1-4; clone size: NA; CDR3 length: 13; CDR3 DNA: TGTGCCAGCAGTGCGGAGGGAAGAGAAAAACTGTTTTTT; CDR3 protein: CASSAEGREKLFF
D gene: TRBD1; V gene: TRBV6-5; J gene: TRBJ2-3; clone size: NA; CDR3 length: 14; CDR3 DNA: TGTGCCAGCAGTACCACAGGGGAGTCGGGTACGCAGTATTTT; CDR3 protein: CASSTTGESGTQYF
D gene: NA; V gene: TRBV7-9; J gene: TRBJ1-1; clone size: NA; CDR3 length: 11; CDR3 DNA: TGTGCCAGCAGCCCCGAGGCTGAAGCTTTCTTT; CDR3 protein: CASSPEAEAFF
D gene: TRBD1; V gene: TRBV2; J gene: TRBJ1-2; clone size: NA; CDR3 length: 16; CDR3 DNA: TGTGCCAGCAGTGAAGCGCTTGAGACAGGGGTCTATGGCTACACCTTC; CDR3 protein: CASSEALETGVYGYTF
D gene: NA; V gene: TRBV4-1; J gene: TRBJ1-3; clone size: NA; CDR3 length: 18; CDR3 DNA: TGCGCCAGCAGCCAAAAACAACGTACAGCTGGGCCTGGAAACACCATATATTTT; CDR3 protein: CASSQKQRTAGPGNTIYF
D gene: NA; V gene: TRBV2; J gene: TRBJ1-5; clone size: NA; CDR3 length: 14; CDR3 DNA: TGTGCCAGCACCAGGACCGGGGGATCTCAGCCCCAGCATTTT; CDR3 protein: CASTRTGGSQPQHF
D gene: TRBD1; V gene: TRBV7-8; J gene: TRBJ1-1; clone size: NA; CDR3 length: 14; CDR3 DNA: TGTGCCAGCAGCTTCAGGACAGGGAGTACTGAAGCTTTCTTT; CDR3 protein: CASSFRTGSTEAFF
D gene: NA; V gene: TRBV5-5; J gene: TRBJ2-7; clone size: NA; CDR3 length: 14; CDR3 DNA: TGTGCCAGCAGCCGTAGGACAGTCTCCAGCGAGCAGTACTTC; CDR3 protein: CASSRRTVSSEQYF
D gene: NA; V gene: TRBV7-2; J gene: TRBJ1-1; clone size: few; CDR3 length: 12; CDR3 DNA: TGTGCCAGCAGCTTTAGGAACACTGAAGCTTTCTTT; CDR3 protein: CASSFRNTEAFF
D gene: NA; V gene: TRBV7-2; J gene: TRBJ2-3; clone size: NA; CDR3 length: 12; CDR3 DNA: TGTGCCAGCAGCCCTCCCCCAGATACGCAGTATTTT; CDR3 protein: CASSPPPDTQYF
D gene: TRBD1; V gene: TRBV9; J gene: TRBJ1-4; clone size: NA; CDR3 length: 15; CDR3 DNA: TGTGCCAGCAGCAGCCGGGACAGGCTTAATGAAAAACTGTTTTTT; CDR3 protein: CASSSRDRLNEKLFF
D gene: TRBD2; V gene: TRBV3-1/TRBV3-2; J gene: TRBJ2-3; clone size: NA; CDR3 length: 19; CDR3 DNA: TGTGCCAGCAGCCAAGATCATCCCCCAGCGGGGGGGCCAAAAGATACGCAGTATTTT; CDR3 protein: CASSQDHPPAGGPKDTQYF
D gene: NA; V gene: TRBV7-9; J gene: TRBJ1-1; clone size: NA; CDR3 length: 18; CDR3 DNA: TGTGCCAGCAGCCTCTGGCGTCCCGGGACATGGCAGAACACTGAAGCTTTCTTT; CDR3 protein: CASSLWRPGTWQNTEAFF
D gene: TRBD1; V gene: TRBV19; J gene: TRBJ1-6; clone size: NA; CDR3 length: 18; CDR3 DNA: TGTGCCAGTAGTATCAGAACCCAGGGGGTTCGGTTGGATTCACCCCTCCACTTT; CDR3 protein: CASSIRTQGVRLDSPLHF
D gene: NA; V gene: TRBV5-1; J gene: TRBJ1-2; clone size: NA; CDR3 length: 15; CDR3 DNA: TGCGCCAGCAGCCTAGACCCGGGTTCTAACTATGGCTACACCTTC; CDR3 protein: CASSLDPGSNYGYTF
D gene: NA; V gene: TRBV5-4; J gene: TRBJ1-5; clone size: few; CDR3 length: 14; CDR3 DNA: TGTGCCAGCAGCTTGGCAGGTAGCAATCAGCCCCAGCATTTT; CDR3 protein: CASSLAGSNQPQHF
D gene: TRBD1; V gene: TRBV9; J gene: TRBJ1-1; clone size: NA; CDR3 length: 18; CDR3 DNA: TGTGCCAGCAGCCCCCACCCGGACAGGGCTATAATGAACACTGAAGCTTTCTTT; CDR3 protein: CASSPHPDRAIMNTEAFF
D gene: NA; V gene: TRBV5-4; J gene: TRBJ2-2; clone size: once; CDR3 length: 18; CDR3 DNA: TGTGCCAGCAGCGCCGGGGACGGTGGCACAGGGAGAGGCTGGGAGCTGTTTTTT; CDR3 protein: CASSAGDGGTGRGWELFF
D gene: TRBD1; V gene: TRBV29-1; J gene: TRBJ2-7; clone size: few; CDR3 length: 12; CDR3 DNA: TGCAGCGTTCTTATAACAGGGGGCAAGCAGTACTTC; CDR3 protein: CSVLITGGKQYF
D gene: NA; V gene: TRBV7-3; J gene: TRBJ1-1; clone size: once; CDR3 length: 15; CDR3 DNA: TGTGCCAGCAGCCAAACCGGGACACCTGACACTGAAGCTTTCTTT; CDR3 protein: CASSQTGTPDTEAFF
D gene: NA; V gene: TRBV4-1; J gene: TRBJ1-2; clone size: NA; CDR3 length: 11; CDR3 DNA: TGCGCCAGCCTATCAAACTATGGCTACACCTTC; CDR3 protein: CASLSNYGYTF
D gene: TRBD2; V gene: TRBV5-1; J gene: TRBJ2-5; clone size: NA; CDR3 length: 17; CDR3 DNA: TGCGCCAGCAGCTTGTCCCCTAGCGGGGGGGCAAAGGAGACCCAGTACTTC; CDR3 protein: CASSLSPSGGAKETQYF
D gene: TRBD2; V gene: TRBV10-3; J gene: TRBJ2-3; clone size: NA; CDR3 length: 16; CDR3 DNA: TGTGCCATCAGTGAGTCGGGACTAGCCGCCGGAGATACGCAGTATTTT; CDR3 protein: CAISESGLAAGDTQYF
D gene: TRBD2; V gene: TRBV19; J gene: TRBJ2-1; clone size: NA; CDR3 length: 13; CDR3 DNA: TGTGCCAGTAGGGCGCGGGGGGGCCATGAGCAGTTCTTC; CDR3 protein: CASRARGGHEQFF
D gene: NA; V gene: TRBV4-1; J gene: TRBJ1-1; clone size: NA; CDR3 length: 14; CDR3 DNA: TGCGCCAGCAGCCAACTTCCCGCGGGGACTGAAGCTTTCTTT; CDR3 protein: CASSQLPAGTEAFF
D gene: TRBD1; V gene: TRBV5-6; J gene: TRBJ1-1; clone size: NA; CDR3 length: 12; CDR3 DNA: TGTGCCAGCAGCGCAGGGACAGCGAAAGCTTTCTTT; CDR3 protein: CASSAGTAKAFF
D gene: NA; V gene: TRBV21-1; J gene: TRBJ1-1; clone size: NA; CDR3 length: 18; CDR3 DNA: TGTGCCAGCAGCGCTCAGGGCCGGCCGGATGCGAGAGTCACTGAAGCTTTCTTT; CDR3 protein: CASSAQGRPDARVTEAFF
D gene: NA; V gene: TRBV5-4; J gene: TRBJ2-3; clone size: once; CDR3 length: 13; CDR3 DNA: TGTGCCAGCAGCTTGGATCGAGCAGATACGCAGTATTTT; CDR3 protein: CASSLDRADTQYF
D gene: NA; V gene: TRBV7-9; J gene: TRBJ1-4; clone size: NA; CDR3 length: 17; CDR3 DNA: TGTGCCAGCAGCTTAGCCGAGAGGACAGCCGTTAATGAAAAACTGTTTTTT; CDR3 protein: CASSLAERTAVNEKLFF
D gene: NA; V gene: TRBV3-1/TRBV3-2; J gene: TRBJ1-1; clone size: NA; CDR3 length: 15; CDR3 DNA: TGTGCCAGCAGCCCCCGTCGGGGGGGGGACACTGAAGCTTTCTTT; CDR3 protein: CASSPRRGGDTEAFF